This T cell receptor (beta chain) stems from a study of control samples from healthy donors and cancer patients. The CDR3 sequence is 14 residues long. Trimming removed 4 bases at V and 4 bases at J, with 11 bases between. CDR1 SNHLY and CDR2 FYNNEI come from the germline V gene. The method was immunoSEQ multiplex PCR; TCRdb's version includes in-frame clones alone and lacks a portion of them. Counted here are 200,000 to 250,000 clones, roughly 94% occurring once; the ten biggest clones make up approximately 1.5%. This TCR derives from a man aged 50 or older in good health. The sequenced sample consisted of blood. The J gene is TRBJ1-3, the V gene TRBV2; unclear D gene. CDR3 DNA sequence: TGTGCCAGCAGTGCCGAGGTTTACGGAAACACCATATATTTT. This gives the protein CASSAEVYGNTIYF.